This TCR beta chain was found in a study of breast tumors, draining lymph nodes, adjacent tissues. Regarding the study as a whole: Tumor and nontumor repertoires were significantly more similar in luminal-like than in basal-like breast cancer. The data were judged consistent with most tumor T cells coming from lymph node and expanding in tumor. Tumor repertoires ranked between lymph nodes and nontumor tissue in diversity, with V and J gene preferences. Data only fit, rather than demonstrated, lymph node origin of most tumor T cells.

The V gene's germline CDR1 is SGHDN and CDR2 FVKESK. The CDR3 spans 14 amino acids, including both terminal residues. MiXCR, run by TCRdb on the multiplex PCR reads, gives a single entry per CDR3 protein. The sample lists tens of thousands of distinct CDR3 sequences, approximately 62% seen once, with less than 20% in the top ten. A few counts support this clonotype. Its antigen is as yet unknown. Because the CDR3's place on the DNA is in doubt, the DNA is left out and the CDR3 is given as listed by TCRdb. The genes are TRBV14 and TRBJ2-5; TRBD1 is the table's D call and was not checked against the DNA. The sample consisted of breast tumor tissue. This receptor was identified in a female donor with breast cancer. Some clones in this sample may be carry-over from other donors' samples. The CDR3 sequence: CASSQDWGGGTQSF.